One sample yielded the 9 T cell receptor beta chains listed below, sequenced in a study of human T cells and chemical hapten exposure. Specified time point: patch test 2, 6 weeks after DPC sensitization. Treatment of the sample: therapeutic diphenylcyclopropenone sensitization with weekly scalp DPC. One entry per CDR3 protein, called by TCRdb with MiXCR from the RACE reads. The sample lists about 94,000 distinct CDR3 sequences, about 9.6% occurring once. The starting material was whole blood, obtained in connection with sensitization to the hapten diphenylcyclopropenone (DPC). The receptors originated from a woman aged 40-49 years with alopecia areata. Some clones in this sample may be carry-over from other donors' samples.

This clonotype turned up a few times. The chain couples TRBV3-1 to TRBJ2-1, with TRBD2 matching over 16 bases. The CDR3 runs to 18 residues. Trimming took 1 base from V and 8 from J; bases not matched to a gene: 8. Germline V lookup: CDR1 LGHDT, CDR2 YNNKEL (reference sequence). Written as DNA, the CDR3 is TGTGCCAGCAGCCAAGCGGGGACTAGCGGGAGGGCAGTTTATGAGCAGTTCTTC. This gives the protein CASSQAGTSGRAVYEQFF.

The sample holds many counts of this clonotype. The rearrangement links TRBV5-6 to TRBJ1-3, with a tentative D call TRBD1 (5 bases). CDR1 and CDR2 from the germline V gene are SGHDT and YYEEEE. CDR3 length: 14 amino acids. The V and J ends lost 2 bases and 0 bases respectively, with 6 bases between them. This CDR3 reads CASSFGGSGNTIYF. The CDR3 DNA reads TGTGCCAGCAGCTTCGGGGGCTCTGGAAACACCATATATTTT. Filled out from reference TRBV5-6 and TRBJ1-3, the complete variable domain reads DAGVTQSPTHLIKTRGQQVTLRCSPKSGHDTVSWYQQALGQGPQFIFQYYEEEERQRGNFPDRFSGHQFPNYSSELNVNALLLGDSALYLCASSFGGSGNTIYFGEGSWLTVV.

V and J are TRBV6-2 or TRBV6-3 and TRBJ2-1; a weak D match, TRBD2 (7 bases). The germline V gene has CDR1 MNHEY and CDR2 SVGEGT. This CDR3 comprises 16 residues. V gave up 6 bases and J gave up 4 bases, with 19 bases separating them. This chain's CDR3 is CASRKGGHSVYNEQFF. In DNA, the CDR3 is TGTGCCAGCAGGAAGGGGGGGCACTCTGTATACAATGAGCAGTTCTTC.

This clonotype was counted at least ten times. V usage is TRBV11-2 and J usage is TRBJ2-5, with unresolved D. With 1 base removed from V and 0 bases from J, the gap between germline ends came to 15 bases. Germline V gives CDR1 SGHAT, CDR2 FQNNGV. The CDR3 has 17 amino acids. The CDR3 DNA sequence: TGTGCCAGCAGCTTAGGTTTGAGCCAAGTGTACCAAGAGACCCAGTACTTC. The encoded protein is CASSLGLSQVYQETQYF. Combining the CDR3 with reference TRBV11-2 and TRBJ2-5 gives the whole variable domain EAGVAQSPRYKIIEKRQSVAFWCNPISGHATLYWYQQILGQGPKLLIQFQNNGVVDDSQLPKDRFSAERLKGVDSTLKIQPAKLEDSAVYLCASSLGLSQVYQETQYFGPGTRLLVL.

This clonotype was found many times. The V gene is TRBV5-1, the J gene TRBJ2-1; 13 positions agree with TRBD2. V was pared by 4 bases and J by 2 bases, with 12 bases of the junction left unmatched. The CDR3 is 19 residues long. Germline values: CDR1 SGHRS, CDR2 YFSETQ. As DNA, the CDR3 is TGCGCCAGCAGCGTCCGACGGCGAGGGACTAGCGGGACCTACAATGAGCAGTTCTTC. Its translation: CASSVRRRGTSGTYNEQFF.

This clonotype occurred many times. The chain is built from TRBV7-9 and TRBJ2-3, with 11 bases that match TRBD2. The CDR3 length is 15 residues. CDR1 is SEHNR, CDR2 FQNEAQ, per germline (reference sequence). Unmatched junction bases numbered 6, after V lost 5 bases and J lost 5 bases. DNA of the CDR3: TGTGCCAGCAGCCAAGGGACTAGCGGAGGAGATACGCAGTATTTT. Translated, it gives CASSQGTSGGDTQYF.

V is TRBV28 and J is TRBJ2-7; TRBD2 matches 10 bases. CDR3 length equals 14 residues. V was clipped by 8 bases and J by 6 bases; unmatched bases: 10. CDR1 is MDHEN and CDR2 is SYDVKM in the germline V gene. CDR3 sequence reads: CASRPGLATGEQYF. For the CDR3, the DNA is TGTGCCAGCCGACCGGGACTAGCGACGGGCGAGCAGTACTTC.

This clonotype showed up just a few times. This chain links TRBV28 with TRBJ2-7; D tentatively reads TRBD1 or TRBD2 (6 bases each). Germline values: CDR1 MDHEN, CDR2 SYDVKM. V shed 6 bases and J shed 3 bases, with 12 bases lying between them. CDR3 length equals 13 residues. The DNA for the CDR3 is TGTGCCAGCAGCTCGGGGGCATACTACGAGCAGTACTTC. It yields the protein CASSSGAYYEQYF.

Ten or more counts support this clonotype. V and J are TRBV20-1 and TRBJ2-1, with D unclear. The CDR3 sequence is 17 residues long. CDR1 DFQATT and CDR2 SNEGSKA come from the germline V gene (reference sequence). V lost 0 bases and J lost 4, with 19 bases in between. The CDR3 loop reads CSARDPSVVKGYNEQFF. In DNA form, the CDR3 reads TGCAGTGCTAGAGATCCCTCTGTGGTCAAGGGATACAATGAGCAGTTCTTC.